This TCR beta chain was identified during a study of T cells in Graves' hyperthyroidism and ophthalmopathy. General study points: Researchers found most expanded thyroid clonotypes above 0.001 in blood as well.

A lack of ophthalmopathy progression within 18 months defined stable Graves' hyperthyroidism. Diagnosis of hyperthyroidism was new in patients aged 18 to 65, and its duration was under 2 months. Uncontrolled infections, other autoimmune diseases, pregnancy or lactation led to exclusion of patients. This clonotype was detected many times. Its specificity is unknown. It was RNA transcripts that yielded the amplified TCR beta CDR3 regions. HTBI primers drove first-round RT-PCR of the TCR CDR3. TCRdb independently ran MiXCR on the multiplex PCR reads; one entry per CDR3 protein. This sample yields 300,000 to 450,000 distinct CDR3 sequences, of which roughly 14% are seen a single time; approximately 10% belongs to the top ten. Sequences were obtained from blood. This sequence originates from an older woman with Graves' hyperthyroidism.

The CDR3 here is CASTVGDTDTQYF. Written as DNA, the CDR3 is TGTGCCAGCACAGTTGGAGACACAGATACGCAGTATTTT. This sequence joins TRBV28 and TRBJ2-3; no definite D call. This CDR3 is built from 13 residues. Germline CDR1 is MDHEN and CDR2 is SYDVKM. Trimming shortened V by 7 bases and J by 2 bases, and 10 bases separated the two germline ends.